This is a list of T cell receptor beta chains from one sample in a study of shared clonotypes between healthy human individuals. Here immunoSEQ multiplex PCR was the method, and the copy in TCRdb shows in-frame clones only, minus some. The data show roughly 640,000 clones, 74% seen once. Specimen: memory CD4+ T cells sorted from blood. These receptor sequences come from a woman in her twenties or thirties in good health. CDR3s leave out the opening cysteine and the closing phenylalanine or tryptophan.

>TRBV5-1|TRBJ2-3
ASSLEFREADTQY
>TRBV28|TRBJ1-1
ASSLGETEAF
>TRBV5-1|TRBJ2-1
ASSLQVSNEQF
>TRBV6-1|TRBJ2-1
ASSVLQSHEQF
>TRBV19|TRBJ2-2
ASLASGSPVGELF
>TRBV2|TRBJ2-7
ASSAEYEQY
>TRBV28|TRBJ2-1
ASTYRNEQF
>TRBV5-1|TRBJ2-3
ASALELESTDTQY
>TRBV5-4|TRBJ2-3
ASSFSGSDTQY
>TRBV5-5|TRBJ2-7
ASSQWTAYEQY
>TRBV6-5|TRBJ1-1
ASSYRGQNTEAF
>TRBV4-1|TRBJ2-7
ASSQNRDRGYEQY
>TRBV5-5|TRBJ2-7
ASSWGLAGAYEQY
>TRBV7-8|TRBJ1-2
ASSARQGTNYGYT
>TRBV6-1|TRBJ2-2
ASSGQGAGTGELF
>TRBV5-1|TRBJ1-1
ASSLGTLNTEAF
>TRBV4-1|TRBJ2-1
ASSHMGSYNEQF
>TRBV11-2|TRBJ2-1
ASSLIGRSEQF
>TRBV28|TRBJ1-2
ASSRPTGANYGYT
>TRBV18|TRBJ2-2
ASSPLAGNTGELF
>TRBV18|TRBJ1-1
ASSPLGQGQNTEAF
>TRBV7-6|TRBJ2-1
ASSATGGAYNEQF
>TRBV9|TRBJ2-3
ASSVGGKNGVADTQY
>TRBV9|TRBJ2-1
ASSVGLAGTSDEQF
>TRBV7-9|TRBJ1-4
ATGGGDEKLF
>TRBV28|TRBJ1-1
ASSAAPPKNTEAF
>TRBV4-2|TRBJ2-1
ASSPLGRREGNEQF
>TRBV29-1|TRBJ1-2
SVGRERTSYT
>TRBV28|TRBJ2-7
ASRLTGTASGGQY
>TRBV5-5|TRBJ1-2
ASSFDRGNGYT
>TRBV5-1|TRBJ2-4
ASSSVPQGAIAKNIQY
>TRBV5-1|TRBJ1-1
ASSPGTGGLEAF
>TRBV6-5|TRBJ1-1
ASTVDGGTEAF
>TRBV2|TRBJ2-7
ASSTWTDTYEQY
>TRBV5-1|TRBJ2-3
ASSPAGGVDTQY
>TRBV7-2|TRBJ1-1
ASSRQSGTGPFTEAF
>TRBV5-1|TRBJ2-6
ASSPGGSGANVLT
>TRBV5-4|TRBJ1-4
ASSTAGTNEKLF
>TRBV5-1|TRBJ2-3
ASIRDRGTDTQY
>TRBV28|TRBJ2-6
ASMVSGANVLT
>TRBV21-1|TRBJ2-4
ASSKNLDSLAKNIQY
>TRBV5-1|TRBJ2-5
ASSLALAGGETQY
>TRBV27|TRBJ2-6
ASSPGQGIPGANVLT
>TRBV6-6|TRBJ1-5
ASSYPTLWQQPQH
>TRBV5-4|TRBJ2-5
ASRSGTAEETQY
>TRBV10-3|TRBJ1-1
AISAGGVRGTEAF
>TRBV6-5|TRBJ2-7
AIRKGDYEQY
>TRBV5-1|TRBJ2-5
ASSLDPGYQETQY
>TRBV6-1|TRBJ1-4
ASSGAGLTTNEKLF
>TRBV5-1|TRBJ2-2
ASSLGLMNTGELF